This T cell receptor beta chain is drawn from a study of blood T cell repertoires in COVID-19. Overall study context: Acute and convalescent COVID-19 specimens originated in the United States, Italy and Spain. T cells, B-cell-depleted T cells, or PBMCs supplied cDNA or gDNA.

The ends were cut back, 4 bases at V and 6 bases at J, with 13 bases in the middle. The CDR3 sequence is 14 residues long. Germline V CDR1 and CDR2: SGHRS, YFSETQ. Authors' processing steps: It was from reference gene primer amplification that nucleated cell counts were estimated. Profiled with immunoSEQ multiplex PCR; TCRdb holds only in-frame clones, not every one. That table is the source of V, J and clone size, and D and trimming were worked out from the DNA. The sample lists roughly 700,000 clones; 85% to 90% were seen once. The rearrangement uses TRBV5-1 and TRBJ1-4; a possible D gene is TRBD1 (6 bases). Material: peripheral blood. The TCR comes from a young woman with acute or convalescent COVID-19. CDR3 loop: CASSIQGYDEKLFF. The CDR3 DNA reads TGCGCCAGCAGCATACAGGGCTATGATGAAAAACTGTTTTTT.